This T cell receptor (beta chain) is from a study of cytotoxic CD8 clonotypes in ibrutinib-treated CLL. Study results and limitations: Before falling back toward baseline at progression, clonality had risen at the time of ibrutinib response. Sampling times (in sustained-remission versus progressing patients) were not the same. Shared public clonotypes were rare, and on treatment they either got smaller or stayed the same. Age-matched healthy donor levels were exceeded by baseline clonality, which tracked circulating CD8+ T-cell counts.

This table comes from immunoSEQ multiplex PCR, and its TCRdb copy is limited to in-frame clones, with some not included. Of roughly 300,000 clones in the sample, less than 85% were seen once. With 4 bases clipped from V and 7 bases from J, the junction kept 8 bases outside the gene matches. The CDR3 consists of 15 residues. Germline CDR1 is SGHVS and CDR2 is FNYEAQ. This clone has just a few counts. Its antigen is as yet unknown. The sample here was PBMCs, taken at disease progression, from a patient treated with ibrutinib. The receptor comes from a human donor with chronic lymphocytic leukemia. This chain joins TRBV7-6 and TRBJ2-1; 9 bases map to TRBD2. The CDR3 nucleotides read TGTGCCAGCAGCTCGGGACTAGCATTAGAAAATGAGCAGTTCTTC. Protein product: CASSSGLALENEQFF.